The T cell receptor (beta chain) described here comes from a study of shared clonotypes between healthy human individuals. Study-level points and caveats: The study found lower generation probabilities in non-shared clonotypes than in those shared by all four donors.

Per the authors' pipeline: Filtering of immunoSEQ junctional sequences could not match full-length read filtering. Sequencing used immunoSEQ multiplex PCR; TCRdb keeps in-frame clones, though not all of them. V, J and clone size derive from that table, while D and trimming were established from the DNA sequence. The profile shows more than 850,000 clones, more than 75% of them singletons. Details on this clone: Its antigen is currently unknown.

The CDR3 consists of 12 residues. CDR1 is SGHTA, CDR2 FQGTGA, per germline. J gave up 12 bases and V 3 bases, and 8 bases lay outside the gene matches. Donors were healthy HIV-negative adults without recent acute infections or vaccinations. The sequence was obtained from a man in his late teens or twenties in good health. Some clones in this sample may be carry-over from other donors' samples. Sequencing was performed on memory CD4+ T cells from PBMCs. Subset indicated: CD45RA-negative fraction. The rearrangement joins TRBV7-3 to TRBJ2-7; 7 bases line up with TRBD1. This CDR3 reads CASSLGQGVTYF. DNA for the CDR3: TGTGCCAGCAGCTTGGGGCAGGGGGTGACGTACTTC.